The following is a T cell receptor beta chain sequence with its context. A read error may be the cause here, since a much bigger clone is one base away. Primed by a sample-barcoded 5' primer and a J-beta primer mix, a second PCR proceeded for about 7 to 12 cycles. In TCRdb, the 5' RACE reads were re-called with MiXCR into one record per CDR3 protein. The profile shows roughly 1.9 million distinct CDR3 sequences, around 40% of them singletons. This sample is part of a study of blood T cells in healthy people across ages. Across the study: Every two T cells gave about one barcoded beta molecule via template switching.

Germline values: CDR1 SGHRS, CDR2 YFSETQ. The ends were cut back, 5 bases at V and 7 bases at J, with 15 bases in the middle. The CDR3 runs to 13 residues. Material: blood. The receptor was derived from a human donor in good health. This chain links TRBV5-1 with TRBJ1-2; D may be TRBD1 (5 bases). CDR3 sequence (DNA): TGCGCCAGCAGTGCAGGGCAATCCTGTGGCTACACCTTC. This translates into CASSAGQSCGYTF.